These 10 T cell receptor beta chains came from one sample sequenced in a study of OX40 agonist ivuxolimab in advanced cancers. Receptor amplification or capture employed the immunoSEQ multiplex PCR assay. TCRdb mirrors the immuneACCESS table, restricted to in-frame sequences. Some clones are absent from its copies; in checked studies, under half trace to an unresolved V gene, and the reason for the others is unknown. In all, the sample holds fewer than 65,000 clones, and about 90% of those were seen once. The biggest ten clones account for approximately 2% of the sample. Source: CD4+ or CD8+ T cells sorted from blood, taken in a trial of the OX40 agonist ivuxolimab. These receptors were taken from an adult with an advanced solid tumor such as melanoma, head and neck, liver or kidney cancer.

The sample holds one count of this clone. V gene TRBV5-4 combines with J gene TRBJ1-4, with 7 positions matching TRBD1. With V trimmed by 2 bases and J by 2 bases, 6 bases remained unmatched. Germline-derived CDR1 and CDR2 are SGHNT and YYREEE (reference sequence). CDR3 size: 16 residues. Here the CDR3 reads CASSFGGGVTNEKLFF. The CDR3 DNA is TGTGCCAGCAGCTTTGGAGGGGGCGTGACTAATGAAAAACTGTTTTTT.

This chain connects TRBV7-9 to TRBJ2-1; tentatively, D is TRBD1 (6 bases). CDR1 SEHNR and CDR2 FQNEAQ come from the germline V gene (reference sequence). This CDR3 contains 14 residues. Trimming cost V 4 bases and J 1 base, with 8 bases left between them. CDR3 in amino acids: CASSYDRSYNEQFF. CDR3 nucleotides: TGTGCCAGCAGCTATGACAGGTCCTACAATGAGCAGTTCTTC.

The chain uses TRBV4-3 and TRBJ1-2, with a tentative D call TRBD1 (5 bases). Trimming removed 0 bases from V and 4 bases from J, with 15 bases in between. Germline V gene sequence: CDR1 LGHNA, CDR2 YSLEER. The CDR3 covers 16 residues. CDR3 region: CASSQDKTPGVYGYTF. As DNA, the CDR3 is TGCGCCAGCAGCCAAGATAAGACACCGGGGGTCTATGGCTACACCTTC.

This clone was seen only a few times. This chain connects TRBV19 to TRBJ1-1; maybe TRBD1 (5 bases). V lost 10 bases and J lost 5, with 11 bases in between. The germline CDR1 and CDR2 sequences are LNHDA and SQIVND (reference sequence). The CDR3 contains 11 residues. CDR3 loop: CATEGATEAFF. The CDR3 DNA is TGTGCCACAGAAGGGGCGACTGAAGCTTTCTTT.

V is TRBV6-1 and J is TRBJ1-1; D uncertain. Germline V lookup: CDR1 MNHNS, CDR2 SASEGT. The CDR3 contains 14 residues. Trimming removed 7 bases at V and 0 bases at J, with 12 bases between. This CDR3 reads CASIGEPMNTEAFF. The CDR3 DNA reads as TGTGCCAGCATAGGTGAGCCGATGAACACTGAAGCTTTCTTT.

This rearrangement joins TRBV28 to TRBJ1-5, with D possibly matching TRBD1 (5 bases). Germline CDR1 MDHEN, CDR2 SYDVKM. The CDR3 extends over 14 amino acids. Trimming removed 6 bases from V and 0 bases from J, with 9 bases in between. The CDR3 DNA reads TGTGCCAGCAGCCGACAGATTAGCAATCAGCCCCAGCATTTT. This gives the protein CASSRQISNQPQHF.

The chain uses TRBV19 and TRBJ1-6, with a weak D call TRBD1 (5 bases). The CDR3 covers 14 residues. V lost 5 bases and J 13 bases, leaving 18 bases between the germline ends. Germline lookup yields CDR1 LNHDA and CDR2 SQIVND (reference sequence). CDR3 sequence reads: CASSGRDRDRPLHF. In DNA form, the CDR3 reads TGTGCCAGTAGTGGAAGGGACCGGGATCGGCCCCTCCACTTT. Combining the CDR3 with reference TRBV19 and TRBJ1-6 gives the whole variable domain DGGITQSPKYLFRKEGQNVTLSCEQNLNHDAMYWYRQDPGQGLRLIYYSQIVNDFQKGDIAEGYSVSREKKESFPLTVTSAQKNPTAFYLCASSGRDRDRPLHFGNGTRLTVT.

The V call is TRBV18, the J call TRBJ2-1; 11 bases are shared with TRBD1. Germline CDR1 KGHSH, CDR2 LQKENI. Unmatched junction bases numbered 4, after V lost 0 bases and J lost 9 bases. The CDR3 length is 15 residues. CDR3 DNA: TGTGCCAGCTCACCACCGGGACAGGGGGTTGCTGAGCAGTTCTTC. Translation: CASSPPGQGVAEQFF.

The rearrangement uses TRBV5-1 and TRBJ1-4; D remains unclear. The CDR3 spans 15 residues. Germline V CDR1 and CDR2: SGHRS, YFSETQ. Trimming stripped 3 bases from V and 0 bases from J, with 9 bases between. CDR3 sequence (DNA): TGCGCCAGCAGCTCGATAGGAACAACTAATGAAAAACTGTTTTTT. Amino acids: CASSSIGTTNEKLFF.

The chain uses TRBV19 and TRBJ2-1; weak D call: TRBD2 (5 bases). Germline-derived CDR1 and CDR2 are LNHDA and SQIVND (reference sequence). CDR3 length: 15 residues. Trimming left V 4 bases short and J 6 bases short, with 16 bases between. CDR3 nucleotide sequence: TGTGCCAGTAGTACCTACGAGGGTTTAGGCAATGAGCAGTTCTTC. Translated, it gives CASSTYEGLGNEQFF.